Below are 17 T cell receptor beta chains sequenced from a single sample in a study of blood T cell repertoires in COVID-19. Repertoires were generated with immunoSEQ multiplex PCR, while TCRdb's copy carries only in-frame clones and drops some. This sample yields around 130,000 clones, of which about 79% are seen a single time; over 15% belongs to the top ten. The sequencing input was peripheral blood. These receptors were obtained from a woman aged 50 to 65 with acute or convalescent COVID-19.

The chain combines TRBV4-1 with TRBJ2-1, with TRBD2 matching over 7 bases. Germline V gene lookup returns CDR1 MGHRA and CDR2 YSYEKL. There are 16 residues in the CDR3. The trim removed 1 base at V and 7 bases at J, leaving 10 bases unmatched. The CDR3 reads CASSQAPGLGQNEQFF. CDR3 in DNA: TGCGCCAGCAGCCAAGCCCCCGGACTAGGACAAAATGAGCAGTTCTTC.

J is TRBJ1-1 and V is TRBV7-8; maybe TRBD1 (5 bases). This CDR3 contains 14 residues. Germline CDR1 and CDR2: SGHVS and FQNEAQ. With 6 bases removed from V and 5 bases from J, the gap between germline ends came to 16 bases. In DNA, the CDR3 is TGTGCCAGCAGTCTCAACATGGGGGGGACTGAAGCTTTCTTT. Translated: CASSLNMGGTEAFF. Full variable domain (missing parts from reference TRBV7-8 and TRBJ1-1): GAGVSQSPRYKVAKRGQDVALRCDPISGHVSLFWYQQALGQGPEFLTYFQNEAQLDKSGLPSDRFFAERPEGSVSTLKIQRTQQEDSAVYLCASSLNMGGTEAFFGQGTRLTVV.

The J gene is TRBJ2-2, the V gene TRBV18; TRBD2 might be the D (6 bases). CDR3 length equals 17 residues. The germline gives CDR1 KGHSH, CDR2 LQKENI. Trimming stripped 1 base from V and 4 bases from J, with 16 bases between. This CDR3 reads CASSPQPAGLSTGELFF. DNA for the CDR3: TGTGCCAGCTCACCACAGCCCGCGGGGCTCAGCACCGGGGAGCTGTTTTTT. The full variable domain, completed using reference TRBV18 and TRBJ2-2, is NAGVMQNPRHLVRRRGQEARLRCSPMKGHSHVYWYRQLPEEGLKFMVYLQKENIIDESGMPKERFSAEFPKEGPSILRIQQVVRGDSAAYFCASSPQPAGLSTGELFFGEGSRLTVL.

The CDR3, as DNA: TGTGCCGGGGGGGACAGGGGGTACAATCAGCCCCAGCATTTT. Protein: CAGGDRGYNQPQHF. The chain combines TRBV6-5 with TRBJ1-5, with 11 bases lining up with TRBD1. The germline V gene has CDR1 MNHEY and CDR2 SVGAGI. The CDR3 contains 14 residues. Germline trimming cut 11 bases from V and 3 bases from J; bases unmatched to any gene: 6.

V usage is TRBV5-4 and J usage is TRBJ2-6; 8 bases agree with TRBD1. The CDR3 is 18 amino acids. J was trimmed by 0 bases and V by 4 bases; bases with no gene match: 9. Germline lookup yields CDR1 SGHNT and CDR2 YYREEE (reference sequence). CDR3 DNA sequence: TGTGCCAGCAGCCCTGGGGACAGGAGGAGCTCTGGGGCCAACGTCCTGACTTTC. Amino acids: CASSPGDRRSSGANVLTF.

This chain links TRBV30 with TRBJ1-5; 7 nucleotides align to TRBD1. The trim removed 3 bases at V and 7 bases at J, leaving 18 bases unmatched. The length of the CDR3 is 17 residues. Germline loops: CDR1 GTSNPN, CDR2 SVGIG (reference sequence). The CDR3 DNA reads as TGTGCCTGGAGAGTAGGAGGCCGGGACAGAAGGGAACAGCCCCAGCATTTT. It translates to CAWRVGGRDRREQPQHF.

The chain combines TRBV18 with TRBJ1-5; TRBD1 agrees at 7 bases. With V trimmed by 6 bases and J by 3 bases, 8 bases remained unmatched. In germline, CDR1 is KGHSH, CDR2 LQKENI. The length of the CDR3 is 15 residues. CDR3 amino acids: CASSPPGGPNQPQHF. CDR3 DNA: TGTGCCAGCTCTCCCCCAGGGGGTCCCAATCAGCCCCAGCATTTT.

The chain is built from TRBV6-6 and TRBJ1-5; 7 bases fit TRBD1. The V and J ends lost 5 bases and 0 bases, in that order; junction bases with no gene match: 10. The CDR3 spans 17 residues. The germline V gene has CDR1 MNHNY and CDR2 SVGAGI (reference sequence). The CDR3 sequence: CASSRAGTAHSNQPQHF. The CDR3 region has the DNA TGTGCCAGCAGTCGAGCGGGGACAGCCCATAGCAATCAGCCCCAGCATTTT.

The J gene is TRBJ2-7, the V gene TRBV10-3; possible D gene TRBD1, 6 bases. Trimming cost V 0 bases and J 1 base, with 10 bases left between them. CDR1 is ENHRY and CDR2 is SYGVKD in the germline V gene. The length of the CDR3 is 15 residues. CDR3 in DNA: TGTGCCATCAGTGAGTCAGGACAGCCATCCTACGAGCAGTACTTC. Its translation: CAISESGQPSYEQYF.

The chain couples TRBV18 to TRBJ1-2; D is undetermined. The ends were cut back, 0 bases at V and 4 bases at J, with 6 bases in the middle. The CDR3 contains 13 residues. Germline-derived CDR1 and CDR2 are KGHSH and LQKENI. This CDR3 reads CASSPPDIYGYTF. The CDR3 nucleotides are TGTGCCAGCTCACCACCTGACATCTATGGCTACACCTTC.

This clone was counted a few times. The chain couples TRBV27 to TRBJ2-1; 8 bases match TRBD1. This CDR3 has 16 amino acids. Germline-derived CDR1 and CDR2 are MNHEY and SMNVEV (reference sequence). Trimming removed 2 bases from V and 2 bases from J; junction bases left unmatched: 5. This CDR3 reads CASSLRTGTPYNEQFF. As DNA, the CDR3 is TGTGCCAGCAGTTTAAGGACAGGGACTCCCTACAATGAGCAGTTCTTC.

This chain links TRBV19 with TRBJ1-5, with 8 nucleotides matching TRBD1. J lost 0 bases, V lost 4 bases, and 5 bases had no gene match. This CDR3 spans 16 amino acids. Germline loops: CDR1 LNHDA, CDR2 SQIVND (reference sequence). CDR3 coding DNA: TGTGCCAGTAGTACCCAGGGGGCAGGTAGCAATCAGCCCCAGCATTTT. It translates to CASSTQGAGSNQPQHF.

The CDR3 here is CASSFTGIKAGELFF. CDR3 bases: TGCGCCAGCAGCTTCACAGGGATTAAGGCCGGGGAGCTGTTTTTT. The chain links TRBV5-1 to TRBJ2-2; TRBD1 is a possible D gene (6 bases). Germline-derived CDR1 and CDR2 are SGHRS and YFSETQ. This CDR3 has 15 amino acids. V lost 2 bases, J lost 6 bases, and 14 bases lay in between.

This clone was seen once. The chain employs TRBV10-3 and TRBJ1-1; 8 nucleotides match TRBD1. The ends lost 1 base at V and 5 bases at J; junction bases unmatched: 3. This CDR3 is built from 14 residues. Germline lookup yields CDR1 ENHRY and CDR2 SYGVKD. The DNA of the CDR3 is TGTGCCATCAGTGAGTTTACAGGGGGGACTGAAGCTTTCTTT. Amino acid sequence: CAISEFTGGTEAFF.

The CDR3 sequence is CASSGGINEKLFF. The CDR3 DNA is TGTGCCAGCAGCGGCGGGATTAATGAAAAACTGTTTTTT. The chain carries TRBV28 and TRBJ1-4; D gene unclear. CDR1 is MDHEN, CDR2 SYDVKM, per germline. This CDR3 is built from 13 residues. The V end was cut by 6 bases, the J end by 4 bases, with 9 bases between.

This clone was found once. This chain connects TRBV11-2 to TRBJ2-3; D perhaps matches TRBD2 (5 bases). CDR3 size: 16 residues. V was trimmed by 2 bases and J by 6 bases, leaving 18 bases between them. The germline V gene has CDR1 SGHAT and CDR2 FQNNGV. The DNA of the CDR3 is TGTGCCAGCAGCTTACGTTTTTCCGGGGAGAGGGATACGCAGTATTTT. Its protein is CASSLRFSGERDTQYF.

In this sample, this clone turned up a few times. The genes are TRBV30 and TRBJ1-1; the match to TRBD1 covers 9 bases. This CDR3 is 14 amino acids long. Germline-derived CDR1 and CDR2 are GTSNPN and SVGIG (reference sequence). Losses at the gene ends were 4 bases for V and 5 bases for J; bases not matched to a gene: 8. CDR3 sequence reads: CAWNSGQGYTEAFF. Written as DNA, the CDR3 is TGTGCCTGGAACTCGGGACAGGGATATACTGAAGCTTTCTTT.